The clone carrying this T cell receptor beta chain has only one observation. Its antigen is unknown. This sample was included in a study of PD-1 blockade in mismatch repair-deficient tumors. Germline CDR1 is MDHEN and CDR2 is SYDVKM. The CDR3 is 13 residues long. The V and J ends lost 10 bases and 5 bases, in that order; junction bases with no gene match: 10. Assay used: immunoSEQ multiplex PCR; TCRdb lists only in-frame clones, some missing. Of some 17,000 clones listed, 75% to 90% are singletons. Regarding the study as a whole: Tumor-resident clones, often absent from pretreatment blood, expanded after pembrolizumab and then contracted.

Here the sequenced sample was PBMCs, taken about 22 weeks after starting pembrolizumab. The receptor was derived from an adult with mismatch repair-deficient cancer. The genes are TRBV28 and TRBJ1-1; 7 bases match TRBD1. CDR3 nucleotides: TGTGCCACCCGGTCGGCAGGGGGAACTGAAGCTTTCTTT. It specifies CATRSAGGTEAFF.